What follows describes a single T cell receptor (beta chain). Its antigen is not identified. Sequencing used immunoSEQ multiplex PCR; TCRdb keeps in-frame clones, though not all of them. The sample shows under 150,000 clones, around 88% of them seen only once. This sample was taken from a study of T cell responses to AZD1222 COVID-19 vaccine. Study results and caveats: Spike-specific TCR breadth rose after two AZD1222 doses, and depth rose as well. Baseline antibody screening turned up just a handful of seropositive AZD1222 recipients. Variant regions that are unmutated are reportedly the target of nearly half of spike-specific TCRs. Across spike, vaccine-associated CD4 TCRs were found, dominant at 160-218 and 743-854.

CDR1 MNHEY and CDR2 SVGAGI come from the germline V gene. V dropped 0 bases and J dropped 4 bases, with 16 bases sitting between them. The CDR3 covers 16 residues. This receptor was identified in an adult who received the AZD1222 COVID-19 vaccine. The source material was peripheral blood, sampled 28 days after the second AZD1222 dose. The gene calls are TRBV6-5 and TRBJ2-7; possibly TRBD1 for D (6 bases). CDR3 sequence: CASSYSAAAGAYEQYF. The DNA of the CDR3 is TGTGCCAGCAGTTACTCGGCTGCGGCAGGGGCTTACGAGCAGTACTTC.